Sequencing of this T cell receptor (beta chain) was carried out in a study of CD8+ T cells in alopecia areata. Documented treatment: oral pan-JAK inhibitor, 5-10 mg twice daily. CDR1 and CDR2 from the germline V gene are WSHSY and SAAADI. The CDR3 totals 12 residues. V was shortened by 6 bases and J by 10 bases, with 15 bases between the two germline ends. The sequencing template was cDNA reverse transcribed from extracted RNA. TCRdb's copy holds only in-frame clones and misses some; the assay was immunoSEQ multiplex PCR. The table records 60,000 to 85,000 clones, 25% to 35% of them present only once.

The gene calls are TRBV10-2 and TRBJ1-1, with unresolved D. Here the sequenced sample was CD8+ T cells sorted from blood, taken at week 4, from a patient treated with tofacitinib. This receptor was identified in a human donor with alopecia areata. CDR3 sequence reads: CASSRLERGAFF. CDR3 bases: TGCGCCAGCAGCCGCCTGGAGCGGGGAGCTTTCTTT.